This T cell receptor beta chain derives from a study of blood T cell repertoires in COVID-19. Study-wide background: From the United States, Italy and Spain came samples of acute and convalescent COVID-19. The analysed material was cDNA or gDNA that came from T cells, B-cell-depleted T cells, or PBMCs.

The V and J ends lost 5 bases and 2 bases respectively, with 16 bases between them. Germline loops: CDR1 MNHEY, CDR2 SVGEGT. This CDR3 contains 15 residues. Per the study methods: Estimates of nucleated cell counts were drawn from the amplification of reference gene primers. This table comes from immunoSEQ multiplex PCR, and its TCRdb copy is limited to in-frame clones, with some not included. The D gene and trimming were derived from the DNA, and the V and J assignments and clone size from that table. The data contain about 220,000 clones, roughly 82% of them singletons. This TCR derives from a man in his forties who had recovered from COVID-19. The sequenced material came from peripheral blood. This rearrangement joins TRBV6-2 or TRBV6-3 to TRBJ2-7, with D perhaps TRBD1 (6 bases). This CDR3 is CASSPRGGKAYEQYF. Here the CDR3 DNA reads TGTGCCAGCAGTCCCCGAGGGGGAAAAGCCTACGAGCAGTACTTC.